This T cell receptor (beta chain) comes out of a study of shared clonotypes between healthy human individuals. Study-level results: Generally, naive subsets (rather than memory subsets) showed larger estimated richness. Relative to their counterparts shared across all four donors, non-shared clonotypes exhibited diminished generation probabilities.

The CDR3 runs 15 residues. Germline-derived CDR1 and CDR2 are SGHTA and FQGNSA. Trimming took off 7 bases at V and 6 bases at J, with 19 bases between the two ends. As to this clone: Its specificity is not known.

Method: immunoSEQ multiplex PCR; TCRdb's copy keeps in-frame clones and lacks some. The sample shows roughly 1,800,000 clones, just under 95% of them seen only once. Naive CD8 cells were CD45RO-negative, positively selected for CCR7, excluding terminally differentiated effector memory CD45RA+ cells. The rearrangement joins TRBV7-2 to TRBJ2-1; a weak D match, TRBD2 (6 bases). The TCR was taken from a man aged 18 to 30 in good health. Specimen: naive CD8+ T cells sorted from blood. The CDR3 here is CASILTSLGGNEQFF. For the CDR3, the DNA is TGTGCCAGCATCCTGACTAGTCTCGGGGGCAATGAGCAGTTCTTC.